This TCR beta chain was retrieved from a study of technical replicates of blood from several donors (dated by TCRdb to the late 2010s). Worth noting for this clone: Which antigen it targets is not known. Base qualities were left out, and no much larger clone turns up one base away.

Per the germline V gene, MNHNS is the CDR1 and SASEGT is the CDR2. Here V drops 3 bases and J drops 4 bases, and the junction holds 4 bases not matched to any gene. The CDR3 contains 15 residues, cysteine and phenylalanine counted. Only the CDR3 DNA is retained, 45 bases long and in frame from the first base. The library was produced with the immunoSEQ multiplex PCR assay. In its TCRdb copy, this immuneACCESS table keeps in-frame sequences only and misses some clones. Where compared with another copy, unresolved V genes explain less than half of these, and the others have no known cause. The sample table shows roughly 93,000 clones, and approximately 95% are seen once. About 0.23% of the sample is in the top ten clones.

The sequence joins TRBV6-1 to TRBJ1-4; the central 8 bases match TRBD1. What was sequenced was T cells isolated from PBMCs. This TCR derives from a human donor in good health. The CDR3 is CASSDRGRINEKLFF. The DNA reads as follows: TGTGCCAGCAGTGACAGGGGGCGGATTAATGAAAAACTGTTTTTT.